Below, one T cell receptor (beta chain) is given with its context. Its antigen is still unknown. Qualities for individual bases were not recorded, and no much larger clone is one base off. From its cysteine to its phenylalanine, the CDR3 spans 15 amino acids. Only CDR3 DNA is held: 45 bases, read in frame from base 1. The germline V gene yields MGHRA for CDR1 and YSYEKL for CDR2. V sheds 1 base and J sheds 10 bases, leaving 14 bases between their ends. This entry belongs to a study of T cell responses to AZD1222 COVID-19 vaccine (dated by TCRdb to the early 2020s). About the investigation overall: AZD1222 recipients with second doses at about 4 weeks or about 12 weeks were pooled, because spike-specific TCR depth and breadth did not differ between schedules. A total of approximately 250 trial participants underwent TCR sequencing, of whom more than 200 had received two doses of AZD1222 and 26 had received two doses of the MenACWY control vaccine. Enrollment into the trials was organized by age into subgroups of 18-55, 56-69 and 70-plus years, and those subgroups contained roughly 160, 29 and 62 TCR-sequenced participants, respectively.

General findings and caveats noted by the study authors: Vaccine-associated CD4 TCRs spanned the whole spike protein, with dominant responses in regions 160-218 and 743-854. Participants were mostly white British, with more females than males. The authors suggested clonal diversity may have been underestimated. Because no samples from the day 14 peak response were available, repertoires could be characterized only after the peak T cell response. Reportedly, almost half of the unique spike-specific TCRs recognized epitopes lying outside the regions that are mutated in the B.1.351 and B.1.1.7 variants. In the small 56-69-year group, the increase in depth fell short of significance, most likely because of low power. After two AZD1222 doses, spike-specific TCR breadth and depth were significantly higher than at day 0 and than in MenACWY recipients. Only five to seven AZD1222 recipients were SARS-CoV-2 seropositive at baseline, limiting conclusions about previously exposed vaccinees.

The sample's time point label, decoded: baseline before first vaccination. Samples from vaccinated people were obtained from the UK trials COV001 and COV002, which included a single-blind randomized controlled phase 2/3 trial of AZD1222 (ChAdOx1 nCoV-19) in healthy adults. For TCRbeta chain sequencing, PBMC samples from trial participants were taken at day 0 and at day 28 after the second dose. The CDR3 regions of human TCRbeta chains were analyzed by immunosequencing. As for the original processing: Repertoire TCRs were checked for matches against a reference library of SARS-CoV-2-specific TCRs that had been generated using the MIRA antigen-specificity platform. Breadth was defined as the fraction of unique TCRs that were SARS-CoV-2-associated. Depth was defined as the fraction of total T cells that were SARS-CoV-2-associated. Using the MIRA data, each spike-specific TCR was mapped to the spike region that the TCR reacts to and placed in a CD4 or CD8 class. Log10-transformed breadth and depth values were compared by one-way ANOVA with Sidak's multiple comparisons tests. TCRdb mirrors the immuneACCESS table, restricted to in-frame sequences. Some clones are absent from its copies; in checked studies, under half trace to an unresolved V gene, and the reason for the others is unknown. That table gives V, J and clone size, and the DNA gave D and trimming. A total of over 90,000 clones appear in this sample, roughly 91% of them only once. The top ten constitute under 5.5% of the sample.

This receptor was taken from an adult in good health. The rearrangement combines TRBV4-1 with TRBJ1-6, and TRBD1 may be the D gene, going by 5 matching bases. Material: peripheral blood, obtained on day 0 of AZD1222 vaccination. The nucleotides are TGCGCCAGCAGCCAAGCCGGAGGGACGCAATCACCCCTCCACTTT. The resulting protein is CASSQAGGTQSPLHF.